This entry lists 13 T cell receptor beta chains sequenced from one sample in a study of technical replicates of blood from a few donors. Measured with immunoSEQ multiplex PCR; TCRdb has only the in-frame clones, and not every one. The repertoire has some 70,000 clones, roughly 92% of them found once; the top ten carry about 4.9%. The sample consisted of PBMCs. Every receptor here comes from a human donor in good health. Some clones in this sample may be carry-over from other donors' samples.

CDR3 sequence reads: CASTGYSNQPQHF. CDR3 nucleotides: TGTGCCAGCACCGGGTATAGCAATCAGCCCCAGCATTTT. The V and J genes are TRBV6-6 and TRBJ1-5; D not certain. Germline CDR1 reads MNHNY; CDR2 reads SVGAGI (reference sequence). This CDR3 spans 13 amino acids. V shed 7 bases and J shed 0 bases, with 7 bases lying between them.

This CDR3 reads CASSLDGGRNSEQFF. The CDR3, as DNA: TGTGCCAGCAGCTTAGATGGAGGGCGGAATTCTGAGCAGTTCTTC. The chain employs TRBV7-6 and TRBJ2-1, with a weak D call TRBD2 (6 bases). Germline V gene lookup returns CDR1 SGHVS and CDR2 FNYEAQ. Trimming took off 1 base at V and 9 bases at J, with 16 bases between the two ends. There are 15 residues in the CDR3.

The chain employs TRBV20-1 and TRBJ2-7, with D possibly TRBD1 on 6 matching bases. The germline gives CDR1 DFQATT, CDR2 SNEGSKA (reference sequence). The CDR3 spans 11 residues. The ends were cut back, 8 bases at V and 9 bases at J, with 17 bases in the middle. CDR3 residues: CSTQTGSRQYF. For the CDR3, the DNA is TGCAGTACTCAGACAGGCTCTCGGCAGTACTTC.

This clone is a singleton in its sample. CDR3 sequence reads: CASSRRWAHRAAKNIQYF. The CDR3 DNA sequence: TGTGCCAGCAGCAGGAGGTGGGCACACAGAGCGGCCAAAAACATTCAGTACTTC. The chain employs TRBV21-1 and TRBJ2-4; the table calls TRBD2, which could not be checked here. TRBV21-1 is flagged as a pseudogene. There are 18 residues in the CDR3.

The chain combines TRBV19 with TRBJ1-1; unclear D gene. Germline CDR1 and CDR2: LNHDA and SQIVND (reference sequence). Trimming left V 5 bases short and J 2 bases short, with 9 bases between. There are 13 residues in the CDR3. This CDR3 reads CASSLTANTEAFF. The CDR3 DNA is TGTGCCAGTAGTTTAACAGCTAACACTGAAGCTTTCTTT.

J is TRBJ1-3 and V is TRBV7-2; tentative D call: TRBD1 (5 bases). V dropped 6 bases and J dropped 2 bases, with 11 bases sitting between them. Germline CDR1 reads SGHTA; CDR2 reads FQGNSA. The CDR3 consists of 14 residues. Here the CDR3 reads CASRQGVTGNTIYF. The DNA of the CDR3 is TGTGCCAGCAGACAAGGGGTAACTGGAAACACCATATATTTT.

The rearrangement links TRBV5-4 to TRBJ1-2; maybe TRBD1 (5 bases). The germline V gene has CDR1 SGHNT and CDR2 YYREEE (reference sequence). The V end was cut by 1 base, the J end by 3 bases, with 10 bases between. The CDR3 is 14 amino acids. The CDR3 sequence is CASSLPVTDYGYTF. CDR3 sequence (DNA): TGTGCCAGCAGCTTGCCAGTGACAGACTATGGCTACACCTTC.

This clone has just a few counts. The chain links TRBV25-1 to TRBJ2-1; 10 bases align to TRBD1. The CDR3 has 14 residues. Germline CDR1 MGHDK, CDR2 SYGVNS. V was pared by 2 bases and J by 7 bases, with 2 bases of the junction left unmatched. The CDR3 loop reads CASSEGQGVNEQFF. DNA of the CDR3: TGTGCCAGCAGTGAAGGACAGGGGGTGAATGAGCAGTTCTTC.

V usage is TRBV6-5 and J usage is TRBJ2-3; 14 bases fit TRBD2. This CDR3 has 15 amino acids. The germline CDR1 and CDR2 sequences are MNHEY and SVGAGI. The junction had 6 bases not matched to a gene; V was cut back by 8 bases and J by 5 bases. CDR3 region: CASGTSGSSRDTQYF. For the CDR3, the DNA is TGTGCCAGCGGGACTAGCGGGAGCTCAAGAGATACGCAGTATTTT.

The rearrangement joins TRBV5-1 to TRBJ1-4, with no clear D. Germline CDR1 is SGHRS and CDR2 is YFSETQ. Trimming stripped 3 bases from V and 8 bases from J, with 11 bases between. The CDR3 runs to 13 residues. CDR3 in DNA: TGCGCCAGCAGCTCCGACATGGGCGAAAAACTGTTTTTT. This sequence encodes CASSSDMGEKLFF.

The chain uses TRBV7-2 and TRBJ2-5; D unclear. The CDR3 runs to 12 residues. CDR1 and CDR2 from the germline V gene are SGHTA and FQGNSA. Trimming removed 3 bases at V and 4 bases at J, with 6 bases between. CDR3 in amino acids: CASSLLGETQYF. The CDR3 coding sequence is TGTGCCAGCAGCTTGCTAGGAGAGACCCAGTACTTC.

CDR3 amino acids: CASSLAGSRGEQYF. For the CDR3, the DNA is TGTGCCAGCAGCTTAGCTGGCTCCAGGGGGGAGCAGTACTTC. The rearrangement links TRBV7-9 to TRBJ2-7, with 7 bases fitting TRBD1. The CDR3 extends over 14 amino acids. The trim removed 0 bases at V and 7 bases at J, leaving 6 bases unmatched. Germline V lookup: CDR1 SEHNR, CDR2 FQNEAQ (reference sequence). Full variable domain (missing parts from reference TRBV7-9 and TRBJ2-7): DTGVSQNPRHKITKRGQNVTFRCDPISEHNRLYWYRQTLGQGPEFLTYFQNEAQLEKSRLLSDRFSAERPKGSFSTLEIQRTEQGDSAMYLCASSLAGSRGEQYFGPGTRLTVT.

This rearrangement joins TRBV4-1 to TRBJ1-5, with TRBD1 as a possible D gene (5 bases). V was clipped by 1 base and J by 7 bases, with 14 bases between them. Germline loops: CDR1 MGHRA, CDR2 YSYEKL. The CDR3 totals 15 residues. CDR3 loop: CASSQGVGGAQPQHF. Here the CDR3 DNA reads TGCGCCAGCAGCCAAGGGGTCGGAGGGGCCCAGCCCCAGCATTTT.